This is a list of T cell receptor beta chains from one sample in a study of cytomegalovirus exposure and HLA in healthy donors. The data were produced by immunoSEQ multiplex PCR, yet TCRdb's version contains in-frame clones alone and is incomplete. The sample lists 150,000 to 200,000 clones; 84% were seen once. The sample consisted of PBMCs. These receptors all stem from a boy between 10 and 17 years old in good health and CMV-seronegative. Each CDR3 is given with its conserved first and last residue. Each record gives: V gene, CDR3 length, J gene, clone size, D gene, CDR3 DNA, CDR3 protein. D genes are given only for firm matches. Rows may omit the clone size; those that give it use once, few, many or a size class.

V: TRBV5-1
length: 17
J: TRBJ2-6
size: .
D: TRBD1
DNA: TGCGCCAGCAGCTCTACGGGACAGGGGTTTGGGGCCAACGTCCTGACTTTC
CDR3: CASSSTGQGFGANVLTF

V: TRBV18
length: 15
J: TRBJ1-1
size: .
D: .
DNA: TGTGCCAGCTCATTACTCGAGAGGGTGAAAACTGAAGCTTTCTTT
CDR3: CASSLLERVKTEAFF

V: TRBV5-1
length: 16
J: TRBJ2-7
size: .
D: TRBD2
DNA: TGCGCCAGCAGCTTGGCACTGCGGGAGGGCCAGAACGAGCAGTACTTC
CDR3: CASSLALREGQNEQYF

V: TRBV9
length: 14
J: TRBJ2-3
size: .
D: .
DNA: TGTGCCAGCAGCGTAGTGAGGTCCGGAGATACGCAGTATTTT
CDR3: CASSVVRSGDTQYF

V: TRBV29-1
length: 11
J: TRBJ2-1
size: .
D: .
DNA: TGCAGCGTTGCCAGCTACAATGAGCAGTTCTTC
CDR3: CSVASYNEQFF

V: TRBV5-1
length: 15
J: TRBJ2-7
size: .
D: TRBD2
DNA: TGCGCCAGCAGCTTGTGGCGGGGGGAAACCTACGAGCAGTACTTC
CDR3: CASSLWRGETYEQYF

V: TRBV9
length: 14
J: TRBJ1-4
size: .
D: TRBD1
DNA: TGTGCCAGCGGATCCGGGACAGGGAATGAAAAACTGTTTTTT
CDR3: CASGSGTGNEKLFF

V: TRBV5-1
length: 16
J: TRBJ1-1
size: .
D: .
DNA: TGCGCCAGCAGCCTGGAGTCAGTCGGACAAGACACTGAAGCTTTCTTT
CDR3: CASSLESVGQDTEAFF

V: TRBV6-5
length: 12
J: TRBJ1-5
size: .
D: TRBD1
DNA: TGTGCCAGCACCTCCGGGACAGGGAGCCAGCATTTT
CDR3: CASTSGTGSQHF

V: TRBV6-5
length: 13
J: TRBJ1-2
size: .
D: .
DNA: TGTGCCAGCAGTAGACAGGTTCGGTATGGCTACACCTTC
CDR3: CASSRQVRYGYTF

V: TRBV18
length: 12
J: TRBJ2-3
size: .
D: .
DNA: TGTGCCAGCTCACCTGGGCCAGATACGCAGTATTTT
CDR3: CASSPGPDTQYF

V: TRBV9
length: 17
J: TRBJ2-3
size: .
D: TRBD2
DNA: TGTGCCAGCAGCGTCAAAGACAATAGCGGGAGCACAGATACGCAGTATTTT
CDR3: CASSVKDNSGSTDTQYF

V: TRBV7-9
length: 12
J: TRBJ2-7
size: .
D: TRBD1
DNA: TGTGCCAGCAGCACCGACAGGGGGCTGCAGTACTTC
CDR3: CASSTDRGLQYF

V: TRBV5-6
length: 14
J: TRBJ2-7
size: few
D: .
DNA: TGTGCCAGCAGTTTCTACCCAATTTCCTACGAGCAGTACTTC
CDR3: CASSFYPISYEQYF

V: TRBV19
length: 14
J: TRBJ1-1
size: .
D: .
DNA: TGTGCCAGTAGTATAATCTCAGGGAACACTGAAGCTTTCTTT
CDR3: CASSIISGNTEAFF

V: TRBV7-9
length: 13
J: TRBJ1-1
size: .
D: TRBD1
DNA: TGTGCCAGCAGCTATCTCCGGGACAGTGAAGCTTTCTTT
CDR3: CASSYLRDSEAFF

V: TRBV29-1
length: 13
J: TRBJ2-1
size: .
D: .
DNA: TGCAGCGTTGCTAGCGATGTCCTTGGAGAGCAGTTCTTC
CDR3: CSVASDVLGEQFF

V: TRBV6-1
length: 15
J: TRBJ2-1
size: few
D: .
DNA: TGTGCCAGCAGTGTCGAGGGTCGCTCCTACAATGAGCAGTTCTTC
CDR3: CASSVEGRSYNEQFF

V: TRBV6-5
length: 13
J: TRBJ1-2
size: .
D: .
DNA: TGTGCCAGCAGTTCCAGGATCAACTATGGCTACACCTTC
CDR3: CASSSRINYGYTF

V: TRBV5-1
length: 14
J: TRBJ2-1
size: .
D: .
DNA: TGCGCCAGCGTCCGGGACACCACCTACAATGAGCAGTTCTTC
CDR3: CASVRDTTYNEQFF

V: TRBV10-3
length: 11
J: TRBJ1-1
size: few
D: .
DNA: TGTGCCATCGGGCAACCGACTGAAGCTTTCTTT
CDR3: CAIGQPTEAFF

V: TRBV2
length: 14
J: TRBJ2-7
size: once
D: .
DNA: TGTGCCAGCAGTGAAGCTTGGGGGGTTCTCGAGCAGTACTTC
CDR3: CASSEAWGVLEQYF

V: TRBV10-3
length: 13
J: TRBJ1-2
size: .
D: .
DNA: TGTGCCACCCGGACAGTTAAAAACTATGGCTACACCTTC
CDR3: CATRTVKNYGYTF

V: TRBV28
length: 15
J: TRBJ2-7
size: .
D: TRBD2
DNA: TGTGCCAGCAGTTTTCGGCTAGCGGGAGTCAGGGAGCAGTACTTC
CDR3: CASSFRLAGVREQYF

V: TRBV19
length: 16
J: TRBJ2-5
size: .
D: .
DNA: TGTGCCAGTAGTGCTGGCTTGGGTGGGCCCGAAGAGACCCAGTACTTC
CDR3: CASSAGLGGPEETQYF

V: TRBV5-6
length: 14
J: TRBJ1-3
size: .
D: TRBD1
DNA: TGTGCCAGCAGCTCGACAGGGAATAGTAACACCATATATTTT
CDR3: CASSSTGNSNTIYF

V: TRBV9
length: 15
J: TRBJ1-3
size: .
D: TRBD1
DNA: TGTGCCAGCAGCGAAGGGACAGGGGCTGGAAACACCATATATTTT
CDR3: CASSEGTGAGNTIYF